The 15 T cell receptor beta chains below all came from one sample that was sequenced in a study of blood T cell repertoires in COVID-19 (TCRdb year 2020). Library construction relied on the immunoSEQ multiplex PCR assay. Here the immuneACCESS table is served through TCRdb, limited to in-frame sequences with V and J called. Missing clones are a known gap in these copies; in checked studies unresolved V genes cover under half, and the rest lacks a known reason. The sample yields about 180,000 clones; approximately 82% were counted once. The leading ten clones occupy roughly 15% of the sample. Material: PBMCs or T cells enriched from blood (not recorded which). Source of these receptors: a man aged 45-65 years who had recovered from COVID-19.

The chain is built from TRBV7-8 and TRBJ2-7, with D possibly being TRBD2 (6 bases). The length of the CDR3 is 13 residues. Per the germline V gene, CDR1 is SGHVS and CDR2 is FQNEAQ. Trimming pared 5 bases from V and 5 bases from J, leaving 13 bases between. Here the CDR3 DNA reads TGTGCCAGCAGCCCGGGACTGGCTAACGAGCAGTACTTC. This translates into CASSPGLANEQYF.

The CDR3 reads CASSENWLLSGNTIYF. For the CDR3, the DNA is TGTGCCAGCAGTGAAAATTGGCTCCTCTCTGGAAACACCATATATTTT. This chain joins TRBV6-1 and TRBJ1-3, with D unresolved. Germline loops: CDR1 MNHNS, CDR2 SASEGT. This CDR3 spans 16 amino acids. The V gene lost 2 bases and the J gene lost 0 bases, with 11 bases spanning the gap.

Points on this clone: The same CDR3 can be traced to other DNA sequences in this sample. The chain joins TRBV4-1 to TRBJ1-1, with TRBD1 matching over 9 bases. Germline loops: CDR1 MGHRA, CDR2 YSYEKL. There are 14 residues in the CDR3. V lost 1 base and J lost 4; bases outside the gene matches: 1. CDR3 in DNA: TGCGCCAGCAGCCAAGGACAGGGGGGCACTGAAGCTTTCTTT. Protein product: CASSQGQGGTEAFF.

Points on this clone: A read error may account for a junction end that differs from germline. This chain joins TRBV3-1 (or the pseudogene TRBV3-2) and TRBJ1-2; D uncertain. The CDR3 loop spans 12 amino acids. Germline loops: CDR1 LGHDT, CDR2 YNNKEL (reference sequence). The CDR3 loop is CASSQMPPPRFF. CDR3 bases: TGTGCCAGCAGCCAGATGCCCCCCCCTAGGTTCTTC.

The chain has TRBV7-9 and TRBJ1-1, with TRBD1 matching 8 bases. Per germline, CDR1 SEHNR and CDR2 FQNEAQ (reference sequence). The CDR3 is made up of 16 amino acids. V was clipped by 5 bases and J by 6 bases; unmatched bases: 14. CDR3 sequence reads: CASSVTGGIRHAEAFF. In nucleotides, the CDR3 is TGTGCCAGCAGCGTAACAGGGGGGATTAGGCACGCTGAAGCTTTCTTT.

This chain joins TRBV6-5 and TRBJ2-7, with TRBD1 matching over 9 bases. The CDR3 loop spans 15 amino acids. The germline V gene has CDR1 MNHEY and CDR2 SVGAGI. The V gene end was trimmed by 7 bases and the J gene end by 0 bases; junction bases not matched to a gene: 7. Written as DNA, the CDR3 is TGTGCCAGCACCCACGGACAGGGGACCTCCTACGAGCAGTACTTC. Translation: CASTHGQGTSYEQYF.

The chain is built from TRBV18 and TRBJ2-3; D is ambiguous. This CDR3 is built from 14 residues. The V and J ends lost 5 bases and 0 bases respectively, with 9 bases between them. Germline lookup yields CDR1 KGHSH and CDR2 LQKENI. Here the CDR3 reads CASSDTSSTDTQYF. The CDR3 DNA reads as TGTGCCAGCTCAGACACGTCTAGCACAGATACGCAGTATTTT. The variable domain in full, completed from reference TRBV18 and TRBJ2-3, reads NAGVMQNPRHLVRRRGQEARLRCSPMKGHSHVYWYRQLPEEGLKFMVYLQKENIIDESGMPKERFSAEFPKEGPSILRIQQVVRGDSAAYFCASSDTSSTDTQYFGPGTRLTVL.

This clone was seen a handful of times. This chain connects TRBV10-3 to TRBJ1-5; TRBD1 might be the D (6 bases). Trimming took 2 bases from V and 5 from J, leaving 19 bases between them. Germline CDR1 and CDR2: ENHRY and SYGVKD. This CDR3 spans 17 amino acids. CDR3 in DNA: TGTGCCATCAGTGAGCCAGGGGCGGGTCCGACGGATCAGCCCCAGCATTTT. This codes for CAISEPGAGPTDQPQHF.

The chain couples TRBV5-1 to TRBJ1-4; 8 nucleotides match TRBD1. J lost 14 bases, V lost 4 bases, and 7 bases had no gene match. Germline lookup yields CDR1 SGHRS and CDR2 YFSETQ. The CDR3 contains 12 residues. CDR3 sequence: CASSTDRETLFF. The CDR3 nucleotides are TGCGCCAGCAGCACGGACAGGGAAACCCTGTTTTTT.

V usage is TRBV19 and J usage is TRBJ1-6; 12 bases fit TRBD1. This CDR3 has 16 amino acids. The germline V gene encodes CDR1 LNHDA and CDR2 SQIVND (reference sequence). Unmatched junction bases numbered 11, after V lost 7 bases and J lost 10 bases. The CDR3 protein is CASTNTGQGARSPLHF. In DNA form, the CDR3 reads TGTGCCAGTACCAACACGGGACAGGGGGCGCGGTCACCCCTCCACTTT.

The rearrangement links TRBV7-2 to TRBJ1-2; 7 nucleotides align to TRBD1. The CDR3 totals 12 residues. J lost 8 bases, V lost 5 bases, and 5 bases had no gene match. Germline V gene data show CDR1 as SGHTA and CDR2 as FQGNSA. The CDR3 DNA sequence: TGTGCCAGCAGCCTCACAGGGGTCGGCTACACCTTC. The encoded protein is CASSLTGVGYTF.

The rearrangement links TRBV2 to TRBJ2-1; D is unclear. Germline loops: CDR1 SNHLY, CDR2 FYNNEI. The CDR3 loop spans 11 amino acids. Trimming stripped 4 bases from V and 5 bases from J, with 3 bases between. The CDR3 DNA follows: TGTGCCAGCAGTGGTAACAATGAGCAGTTCTTC. Amino acids: CASSGNNEQFF. The full variable domain, its missing parts supplied by reference TRBV2 and TRBJ2-1, is EPEVTQTPSHQVTQMGQEVILRCVPISNHLYFYWYRQILGQKVEFLVSFYNNEISEKSEIFDDQFSVERPDGSNFTLKIRSTKLEDSAMYFCASSGNNEQFFGPGTRLTVL.

The chain recombines TRBV5-6 with TRBJ1-4; D may be TRBD1 (5 bases). Trimming took 4 bases from V and 6 from J, leaving 16 bases between them. Germline CDR1 and CDR2: SGHDT and YYEEEE. CDR3 length equals 15 residues. CDR3 sequence (DNA): TGTGCCAGCAGCCTTGGACGAAAAGGGGATGAAAAACTGTTTTTT. It is translated as CASSLGRKGDEKLFF.

The chain uses TRBV28 and TRBJ1-3; the D gene is possibly TRBD1 (5 bases). CDR1 and CDR2 from the germline V gene are MDHEN and SYDVKM. This CDR3 has 16 amino acids. Trimming shortened V by 3 bases and J by 0 bases, and 12 bases separated the two germline ends. The CDR3 DNA reads as TGTGCCAGCAGTTTTTTCAGGGCTCACTCTGGAAACACCATATATTTT. Translating it yields CASSFFRAHSGNTIYF.

The V gene is TRBV6-4, the J gene TRBJ1-1, with a weak D call TRBD1 (6 bases). CDR1 and CDR2 from the germline V gene are MRHNA and SNTAGT. Trimming removed 9 bases from V and 4 bases from J, with 15 bases in between. The length of the CDR3 is 13 residues. The CDR3 sequence: CASRPQGSTEAFF. DNA of the CDR3: TGTGCCAGTAGACCTCAGGGGAGCACTGAAGCTTTCTTT.